This note documents a single T cell receptor (beta chain) sequence. This PCR relied on a set of 60 Vbeta primers and 13 Jbeta primers. The data were produced by immunoSEQ multiplex PCR, yet TCRdb's version contains in-frame clones alone and is incomplete. The data hold about 200,000 clones, with about 83% observed a single time. This specimen belongs to a study of cytomegalovirus exposure and HLA in healthy donors. Sequenced: PBMCs. This receptor was taken from a man between 35 and 55 years old in good health and CMV-seronegative.

Here the CDR3 DNA reads TGTGCCAGGGTATGGGAGGGGGGCTACACCTTC. It translates to CARVWEGGYTF. This sequence joins TRBV28 and TRBJ1-2, with a tentative D call TRBD1 (5 bases). Germline CDR1 and CDR2: MDHEN and SYDVKM. The ends were cut back, 9 bases at V and 8 bases at J, with 13 bases in the middle. The length of the CDR3 is 11 residues.